Presented here are 20 T cell receptor beta chains from one specimen sequenced in a study of T cells in Graves' hyperthyroidism and ophthalmopathy. Template material for amplifying TCR beta CDR3 regions consisted of RNA transcripts. RT-PCR in the first round (using the HTBI primer set) targeted the TCR CDR3. TCRdb recomputed calls from the multiplex PCR reads with MiXCR, one row per CDR3 protein. Of hundreds of thousands of distinct CDR3 sequences listed, 13% to 15% are singletons. What was sequenced was blood. These receptors came from a woman younger than 35 with Graves' hyperthyroidism.

This clonotype was detected many times. The V and J genes are TRBV2 and TRBJ1-5; D is ambiguous. The CDR3 covers 13 residues. Germline lookup yields CDR1 SNHLY and CDR2 FYNNEI. V was clipped by 1 base and J by 4 bases, with 5 bases between them. The CDR3 DNA reads TGTGCCAGCAGTGAAGAGGCGAATCAGCCCCAGCATTTT. Translated: CASSEEANQPQHF.

A few counts support this clonotype. V usage is TRBV18 and J usage is TRBJ1-2, with D unresolved. CDR1 is KGHSH, CDR2 LQKENI, per germline. The CDR3 spans 13 residues. Trimming stripped 2 bases from V and 8 bases from J, with 12 bases between. The CDR3 region has the DNA TGTGCCAGCTCACCAGATAACCGGTGGGGCTACACCTTC. Translation: CASSPDNRWGYTF.

Of note for this clonotype: Being one base from a much bigger clone, this may be a read error. This sequence joins TRBV3-1 and TRBJ1-2, with a weak D call TRBD1 (5 bases). The CDR3 covers 13 residues. CDR1 is LGHDT, CDR2 YNNKEL, per germline (reference sequence). CDR3 sequence: CASSQVDSQGYAF. CDR3 nucleotides: TGTGCCAGCAGCCAAGTTGACAGCCAAGGCTACGCCTTC.

This clonotype appeared many times. The chain is built from TRBV5-1 and TRBJ2-7; 7 bases match TRBD2. CDR1 and CDR2 (germline): SGHRS, YFSETQ. V lost 2 bases, J lost 1 base, and 9 bases stayed unmatched. The CDR3 totals 16 residues. DNA for the CDR3: TGCGCCAGCAGCTTAGGGGCGGGAGTTTCTTCCTACGAGCAGTACTTC. Amino acid sequence: CASSLGAGVSSYEQYF.

The chain uses TRBV5-4 and TRBJ2-1; 9 nucleotides agree with TRBD2. Germline loops: CDR1 SGHNT, CDR2 YYREEE (reference sequence). This CDR3 comprises 16 residues. V lost 3 bases, J lost 2 bases, and 6 bases stayed unmatched. CDR3 protein: CASSSLAGVAYNEQFF. CDR3 DNA: TGTGCCAGCAGCTCATTAGCGGGAGTGGCCTACAATGAGCAGTTCTTC.

This clonotype turned up a few times. The gene calls are TRBV7-2 and TRBJ2-5; D is uncertain. This CDR3 has 15 amino acids. The V gene's germline CDR1 is SGHTA and CDR2 FQGNSA. The ends were cut back, 2 bases at V and 2 bases at J, with 12 bases in the middle. The CDR3, as DNA: TGTGCCAGCAGCTTATTGGGTGCCTGGCAAGAGACCCAGTACTTC. Its translation is CASSLLGAWQETQYF.

This clonotype was recorded at least ten times. The CDR3 DNA sequence: TGTGCCAGCGCTAGGGGAAATGAAAAACTGTTTTTT. This translates into CASARGNEKLFF. The chain couples TRBV18 to TRBJ1-4, with D perhaps matching TRBD1 (5 bases). This CDR3 is 12 amino acids long. CDR1 and CDR2 (germline): KGHSH, LQKENI. V lost 8 bases and J lost 5, with 9 bases in between.

Concerning this clonotype itself: This may arise from a read error, as a much more abundant clone is one base away. The V gene is TRBV5-5, the J gene TRBJ1-1, with D perhaps TRBD1 (5 bases). The CDR3 is made up of 16 amino acids. CDR1 is SGHKS and CDR2 is YYEKEE in the germline V gene (reference sequence). With 1 base removed from V and 4 bases from J, the gap between germline ends came to 17 bases. The CDR3 DNA reads TGTGCCAGCAGCTTGTCAGGGTTCGCCCTTTGCACTGAAGCTTTCTTT. Translating gives CASSLSGFALCTEAFF.

The rearrangement links TRBV19 to TRBJ1-2; D perhaps matches TRBD1 (5 bases). V shed 7 bases and J shed 5 bases, with 26 bases lying between them. This CDR3 is built from 17 residues. The germline V gene has CDR1 LNHDA and CDR2 SQIVND (reference sequence). The CDR3 DNA is TGTGCCAGTACCAATCTCCCTCCTCGGGGGGGGAGATATGGCTACACCTTC. Translation gives CASTNLPPRGGRYGYTF.

This clonotype has at least ten counts. The chain is built from TRBV12-3 or TRBV12-4 and TRBJ2-3; D may be TRBD1 (6 bases). The CDR3 has 15 residues. V lost 2 bases and J 2 bases, leaving 11 bases between the germline ends. The DNA for the CDR3 is TGTGCCAGCAGTTTATCAGGGGTACCCACAGATACGCAGTATTTT. Translated, it gives CASSLSGVPTDTQYF.

This clonotype has only a few counts. J is TRBJ2-1 and V is TRBV28, with 10 bases fitting TRBD1. From germline, CDR1 is MDHEN and CDR2 SYDVKM. This CDR3 has 15 amino acids. After removal of 7 bases from V and 6 bases from J, the junction contained 9 bases not matched to a gene. The CDR3 DNA sequence: TGTGCCAGCAACTCTCCGGGACAGGGGTCCAATGAGCAGTTCTTC. This encodes CASNSPGQGSNEQFF.

This clonotype was seen many times. The chain's CDR3 is CATSDPTDQLRTDTQYF. DNA for the CDR3: TGTGCCACCAGTGATCCAACAGATCAACTACGCACAGATACGCAGTATTTT. The genes are TRBV24-1 and TRBJ2-3; D gene uncertain. Trimming shortened V by 3 bases and J by 1 base, and 16 bases separated the two germline ends. The CDR3 totals 17 residues. The germline V gene has CDR1 KGHDR and CDR2 SFDVKD.

This chain joins TRBV6-1 and TRBJ2-5, with TRBD1 as a possible D gene (6 bases). Germline assignment: CDR1 MNHNS and CDR2 SASEGT. The CDR3 is 17 residues long. Trimming left V 3 bases short and J 2 bases short, with 19 bases between. CDR3 sequence reads: CASSDSPTGRPQETQYF. DNA for the CDR3: TGTGCCAGCAGTGACAGCCCTACAGGGAGACCGCAAGAGACCCAGTACTTC.

The gene calls are TRBV6-1 and TRBJ1-1; TRBD1 aligns across 7 bases. Trimming at V came to 7 bases and at J to 4 bases, leaving 9 bases not matched to a gene. The CDR3 length is 14 residues. Germline V lookup: CDR1 MNHNS, CDR2 SASEGT. The DNA for the CDR3 is TGTGCCAGCAACCCCACAGGGGCGGGCACTGAAGCTTTCTTT. Protein: CASNPTGAGTEAFF.

This clonotype has more than one count but fewer than ten. The chain is built from TRBV19 and TRBJ2-4, with D perhaps TRBD1 or TRBD2 (5 bases each). The CDR3 consists of 15 residues. Trimming stripped 2 bases from V and 0 bases from J, with 8 bases between. The germline V gene has CDR1 LNHDA and CDR2 SQIVND (reference sequence). The chain's CDR3 is CASSIQGPAKNIQYF. In nucleotides, the CDR3 is TGTGCCAGTAGTATACAGGGACCAGCCAAAAACATTCAGTACTTC.

This clonotype has more than one count but fewer than ten. This chain connects TRBV6-5 to TRBJ2-6, with TRBD1 matching 10 bases. Trimming removed 1 base from V and 2 bases from J; junction bases left unmatched: 11. The CDR3 is 20 residues long. Germline loops: CDR1 MNHEY, CDR2 SVGAGI. CDR3: CASSYFLRTGGLAGANVLTF. The CDR3 nucleotides read TGTGCCAGCAGTTACTTTCTGCGGACAGGGGGTCTCGCTGGGGCCAACGTCCTGACTTTC.

This clonotype was recorded a few times. The chain uses TRBV18 and TRBJ2-1; D possibly corresponds to TRBD1 (5 bases). This CDR3 has 15 amino acids. Germline-derived CDR1 and CDR2 are KGHSH and LQKENI. Between the trimmed V and J ends, which lost 3 bases and 4 bases, there was a span of 13 bases. Here the CDR3 reads CASSPLIGDYNEQFF. The DNA of the CDR3 is TGTGCCAGCTCACCTCTAATAGGGGATTACAATGAGCAGTTCTTC.

This chain connects TRBV20-1 to TRBJ1-5, with 11 bases fitting TRBD1. The J segment lost 2 bases and the V segment lost 3 bases, leaving 3 bases of the junction unmatched. Germline assignment: CDR1 DFQATT and CDR2 SNEGSKA (reference sequence). The CDR3 is 15 amino acids. The CDR3 protein is CSASSGQGGNQPQHF. Written as DNA, the CDR3 is TGCAGTGCTAGCTCGGGACAGGGGGGCAATCAGCCCCAGCATTTT.

The rearrangement links TRBV25-1 to TRBJ2-3, with D perhaps TRBD1 or TRBD2 (5 bases each). V was shortened by 0 bases and J by 6 bases, with 7 bases between the two germline ends. The CDR3 consists of 13 residues. Germline V lookup: CDR1 MGHDK, CDR2 SYGVNS. Written as DNA, the CDR3 is TGTGCCAGCAGTGAATATGGGGGTGATACGCAGTATTTT. It specifies CASSEYGGDTQYF.

This clonotype came up once. This may come from a read error, since a much larger clone is one base off. The chain is built from TRBV12-3 or TRBV12-4 and TRBJ1-2; D might be TRBD1 (5 bases). The CDR3 consists of 13 residues. V dropped 6 bases and J dropped 8 bases, with 16 bases sitting between them. CDR3 nucleotide sequence: TGTGCCAGCAGACCCACGGGGGTAAGGGGCTACACCTTC. Its translation is CASRPTGVRGYTF.